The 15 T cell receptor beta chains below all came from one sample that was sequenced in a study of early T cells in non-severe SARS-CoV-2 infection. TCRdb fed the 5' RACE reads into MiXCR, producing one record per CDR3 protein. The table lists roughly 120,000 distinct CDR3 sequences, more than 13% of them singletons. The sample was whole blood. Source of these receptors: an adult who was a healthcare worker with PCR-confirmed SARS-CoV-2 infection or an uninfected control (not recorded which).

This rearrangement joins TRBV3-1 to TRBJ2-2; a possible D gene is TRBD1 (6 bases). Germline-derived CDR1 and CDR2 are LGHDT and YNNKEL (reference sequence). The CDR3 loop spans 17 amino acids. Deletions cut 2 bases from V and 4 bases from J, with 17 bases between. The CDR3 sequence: CASSQRTGTDGTGELFF. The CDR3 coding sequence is TGTGCCAGCAGCCAACGTACAGGGACGGACGGCACCGGGGAGCTGTTTTTT.

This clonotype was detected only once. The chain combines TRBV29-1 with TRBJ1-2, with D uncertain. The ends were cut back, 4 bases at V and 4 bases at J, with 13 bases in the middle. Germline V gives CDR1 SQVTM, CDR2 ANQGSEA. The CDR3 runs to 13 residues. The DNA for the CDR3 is TGCAGCGTTGGGACGGGAACTGTCTATGGCTACACCTTC. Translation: CSVGTGTVYGYTF.

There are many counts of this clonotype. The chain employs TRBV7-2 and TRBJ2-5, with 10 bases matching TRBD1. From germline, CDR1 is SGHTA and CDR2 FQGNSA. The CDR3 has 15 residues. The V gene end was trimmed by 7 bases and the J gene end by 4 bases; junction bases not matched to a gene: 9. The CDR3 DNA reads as TGTGCCAGCACCCGACAGGGGGCGGGGGGAGAGACCCAGTACTTC. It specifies CASTRQGAGGETQYF. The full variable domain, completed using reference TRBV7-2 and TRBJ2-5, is GAGVSQSPSNKVTEKGKDVELRCDPISGHTALYWYRQSLGQGLEFLIYFQGNSAPDKSGLPSDRFSAERTGGSVSTLTIQRTQQEDSAVYLCASTRQGAGGETQYFGPGTRLLVL.

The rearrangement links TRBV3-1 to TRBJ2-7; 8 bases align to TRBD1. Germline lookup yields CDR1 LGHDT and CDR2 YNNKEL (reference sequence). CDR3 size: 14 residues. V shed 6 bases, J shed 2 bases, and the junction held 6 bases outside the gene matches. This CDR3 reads CASSRQGSTYEQYF. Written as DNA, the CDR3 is TGTGCCAGCAGTCGACAGGGGTCTACCTACGAGCAGTACTTC.

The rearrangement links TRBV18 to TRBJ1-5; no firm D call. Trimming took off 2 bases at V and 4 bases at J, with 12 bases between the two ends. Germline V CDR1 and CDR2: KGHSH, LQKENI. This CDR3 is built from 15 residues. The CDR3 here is CASSPAGEGNQPQHF. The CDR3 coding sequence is TGTGCCAGCTCACCAGCTGGGGAGGGAAATCAGCCCCAGCATTTT. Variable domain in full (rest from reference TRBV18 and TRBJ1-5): NAGVMQNPRHLVRRRGQEARLRCSPMKGHSHVYWYRQLPEEGLKFMVYLQKENIIDESGMPKERFSAEFPKEGPSILRIQQVVRGDSAAYFCASSPAGEGNQPQHFGDGTRLSIL.

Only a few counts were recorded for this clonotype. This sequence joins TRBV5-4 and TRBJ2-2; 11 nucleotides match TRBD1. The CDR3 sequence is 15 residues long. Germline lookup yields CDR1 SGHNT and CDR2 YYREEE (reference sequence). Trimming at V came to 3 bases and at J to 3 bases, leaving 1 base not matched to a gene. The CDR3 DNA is TGTGCCAGCAGCTGGGGACAGGGGGACACCGGGGAGCTGTTTTTT. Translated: CASSWGQGDTGELFF. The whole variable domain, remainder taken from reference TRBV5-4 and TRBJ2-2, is ETGVTQSPTHLIKTRGQQVTLRCSSQSGHNTVSWYQQALGQGPQFIFQYYREEENGRGNFPPRFSGLQFPNYSSELNVNALELDDSALYLCASSWGQGDTGELFFGEGSRLTVL.

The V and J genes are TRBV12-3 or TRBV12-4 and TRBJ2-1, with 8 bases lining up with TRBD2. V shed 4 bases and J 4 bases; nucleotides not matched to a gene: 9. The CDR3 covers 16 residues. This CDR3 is CASSSFGTRAYNEQFF. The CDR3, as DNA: TGTGCCAGCAGTTCGTTCGGGACTAGAGCGTACAATGAGCAGTTCTTC.

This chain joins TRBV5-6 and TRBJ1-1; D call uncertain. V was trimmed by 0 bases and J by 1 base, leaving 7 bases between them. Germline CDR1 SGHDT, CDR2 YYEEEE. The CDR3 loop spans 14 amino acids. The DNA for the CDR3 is TGTGCCAGCAGCTTGGTGGGAACGAACACTGAAGCTTTCTTT. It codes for CASSLVGTNTEAFF.

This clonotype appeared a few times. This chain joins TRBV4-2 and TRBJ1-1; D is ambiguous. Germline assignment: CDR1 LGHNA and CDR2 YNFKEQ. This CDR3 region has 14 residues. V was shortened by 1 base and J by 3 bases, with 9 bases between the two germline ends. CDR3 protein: CASSQGGEYTEAFF. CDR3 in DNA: TGTGCCAGCAGCCAAGGGGGTGAATACACTGAAGCTTTCTTT.

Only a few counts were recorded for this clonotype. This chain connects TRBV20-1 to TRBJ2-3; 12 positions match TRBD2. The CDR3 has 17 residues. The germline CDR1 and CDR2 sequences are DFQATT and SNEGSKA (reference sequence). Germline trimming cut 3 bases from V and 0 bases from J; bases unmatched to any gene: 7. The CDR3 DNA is TGCAGTGCTAGTCCCGCTAGCGGGGGGGCCAGCACAGATACGCAGTATTTT. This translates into CSASPASGGASTDTQYF.

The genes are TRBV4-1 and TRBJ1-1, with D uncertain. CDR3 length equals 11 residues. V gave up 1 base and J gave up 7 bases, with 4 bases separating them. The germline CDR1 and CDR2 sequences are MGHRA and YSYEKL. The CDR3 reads CASSQGYEAFF. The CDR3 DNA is TGCGCCAGCAGCCAAGGGTATGAAGCTTTCTTT.

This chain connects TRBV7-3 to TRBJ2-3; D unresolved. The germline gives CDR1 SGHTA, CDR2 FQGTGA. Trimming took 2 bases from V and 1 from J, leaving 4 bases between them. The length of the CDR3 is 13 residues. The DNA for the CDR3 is TGTGCCAGCAGCTTAGATGGCACAGATACGCAGTATTTT. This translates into CASSLDGTDTQYF.

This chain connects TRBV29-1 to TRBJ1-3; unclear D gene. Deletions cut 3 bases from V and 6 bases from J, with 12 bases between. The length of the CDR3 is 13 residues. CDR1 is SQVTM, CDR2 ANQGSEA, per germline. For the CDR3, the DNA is TGCAGCGTTGAGTCGGCAGACGCAAACACCATATATTTT. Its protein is CSVESADANTIYF.

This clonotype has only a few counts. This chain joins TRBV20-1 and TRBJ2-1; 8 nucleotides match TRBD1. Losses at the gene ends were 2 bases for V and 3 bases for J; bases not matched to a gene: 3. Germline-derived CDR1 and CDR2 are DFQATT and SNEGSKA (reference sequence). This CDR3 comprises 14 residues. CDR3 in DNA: TGCAGTGCTAGACTGACAGGGGTCTACAATGAGCAGTTCTTC. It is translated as CSARLTGVYNEQFF.

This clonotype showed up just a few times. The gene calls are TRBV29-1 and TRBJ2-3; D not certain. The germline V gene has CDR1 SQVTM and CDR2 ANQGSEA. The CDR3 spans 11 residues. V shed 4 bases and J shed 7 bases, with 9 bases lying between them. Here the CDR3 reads CSVGVGNTQYF. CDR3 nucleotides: TGCAGCGTTGGTGTGGGGAATACGCAGTATTTT.